This TCR beta chain was captured in a study of metastatic and nonmetastatic thyroid tumors. Study-level information: The study looked at repertoires side by side in blood and in tumor or nodule tissue from malignant and benign thyroid patients.

Each patient came to thyroid surgery without any prior treatment (of any kind). Using MiXCR, TCRdb reanalyzed the PCR reads. The data show some 23,000 clones, 10% to 15% seen once. Turning to this clone: Its antigen is unidentified.

Study-wide results and caveats: A significant increase in TCR beta diversity was reportedly seen in malignant thyroid tumors relative to benign nodules, in blood and tumor.

CDR1 is MNHNS and CDR2 is SASEGT in the germline V gene. This CDR3 region has 15 residues. Between the trimmed V and J ends, which lost 4 bases and 4 bases, there was a span of 16 bases. This clonotype originated in a female donor with papillary thyroid cancer or a benign thyroid nodule (not recorded which). Some clones in this sample may be carry-over from other donors' samples. The rearrangement joins TRBV6-1 to TRBJ1-1, with D possibly TRBD1 on 5 matching bases. The sample consisted of blood. This CDR3 is CASSAGTGASTEAFF. The DNA for the CDR3 is TGTGCCAGCAGTGCGGGCACAGGAGCCAGCACTGAAGCTTTCTTT.